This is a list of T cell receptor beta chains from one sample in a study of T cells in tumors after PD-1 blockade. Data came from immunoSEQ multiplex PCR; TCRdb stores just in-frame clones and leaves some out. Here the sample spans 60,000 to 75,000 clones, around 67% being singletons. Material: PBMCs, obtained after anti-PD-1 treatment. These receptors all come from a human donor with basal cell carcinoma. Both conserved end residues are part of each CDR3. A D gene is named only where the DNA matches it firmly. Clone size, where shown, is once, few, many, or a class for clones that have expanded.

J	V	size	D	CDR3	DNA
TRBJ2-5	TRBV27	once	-	CASSLSSQGEETQYF	TGTGCCAGCAGTTTATCTAGCCAGGGAGAAGAGACCCAGTACTTC
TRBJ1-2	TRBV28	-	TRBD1	CASRIQGIAYGYTF	TGTGCCAGCAGAATACAGGGGATCGCCTATGGCTACACCTTC
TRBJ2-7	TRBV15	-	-	CATSRDYSQPIRSYEQYF	TGTGCCACCAGCAGAGATTATTCCCAGCCAATTCGATCCTACGAGCAGTACTTC
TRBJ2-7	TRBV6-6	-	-	CASSVQGYEQYF	TGTGCCAGCAGTGTCCAGGGATACGAGCAGTACTTC
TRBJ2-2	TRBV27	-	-	CASSLFSANTGELFF	TGTGCCAGCAGTTTGTTCAGTGCGAACACCGGGGAGCTGTTTTTT
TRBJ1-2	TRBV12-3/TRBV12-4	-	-	CASSLEGRHGYTF	TGTGCCAGCAGTTTGGAGGGTCGGCATGGCTACACCTTC
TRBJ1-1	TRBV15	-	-	CATSRVVTEEAFF	TGTGCCACCAGCAGAGTAGTGACAGAAGAAGCTTTCTTT
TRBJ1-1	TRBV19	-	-	CASSIYSGTEAFF	TGTGCCAGTAGTATTTACTCGGGGACTGAAGCTTTCTTT
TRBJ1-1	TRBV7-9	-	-	CASSLPLARAFF	TGTGCCAGCAGCTTGCCCCTCGCCCGAGCTTTCTTT
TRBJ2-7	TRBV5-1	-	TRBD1	CASSSQTGGSYEQYF	TGCGCCAGCAGCTCTCAGACAGGGGGATCCTACGAGCAGTACTTC
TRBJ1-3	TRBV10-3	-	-	CASRDTPSGNTIYF	TGTGCCTCCCGGGACACACCCTCTGGAAACACCATATATTTT
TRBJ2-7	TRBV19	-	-	CASRPRGGVTYEQYF	TGTGCCAGTAGACCCCGTGGGGGAGTCACTTACGAGCAGTACTTC
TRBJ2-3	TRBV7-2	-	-	CASSLVGSGTQYF	TGTGCCAGCAGCTTAGTAGGCTCGGGTACGCAGTATTTT
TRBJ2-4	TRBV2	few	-	CASSEGLGRNIQYF	TGTGCCAGCAGCGAAGGCCTGGGGCGAAACATTCAGTACTTC
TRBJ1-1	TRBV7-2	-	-	CASSRRQLNVMNTEAFF	TGTGCCAGCAGCCGGAGACAGTTAAACGTCATGAACACTGAAGCTTTCTTT
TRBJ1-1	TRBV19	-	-	CASSIGASNTEAFF	TGTGCCAGTAGTATAGGGGCTTCGAACACTGAAGCTTTCTTT
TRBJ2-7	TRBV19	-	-	CATAQGGSSYEQYF	TGTGCCACCGCACAGGGCGGGAGCTCCTACGAGCAGTACTTC
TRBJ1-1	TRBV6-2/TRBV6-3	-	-	CASSYPGPGEAFF	TGTGCCAGCAGTTACCCTGGACCGGGAGAAGCTTTCTTT
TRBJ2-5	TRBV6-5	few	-	CASWHREVWETQYF	TGTGCCAGTTGGCACAGGGAGGTTTGGGAGACCCAGTACTTC
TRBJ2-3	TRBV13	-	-	CASSSPQPGSTDTQYF	TGTGCCAGCAGCTCCCCACAACCGGGGAGCACAGATACGCAGTATTTT
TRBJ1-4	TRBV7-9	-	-	CASSLRGDKPNEKLFF	TGTGCCAGCAGCCTTAGGGGAGACAAGCCTAATGAAAAACTGTTTTTT
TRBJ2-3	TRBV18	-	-	CASSPGHGSTDTQYF	TGTGCCAGCTCACCAGGACACGGTAGCACAGATACGCAGTATTTT
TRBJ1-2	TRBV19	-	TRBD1	CASSMSAGTGQSNYGYTF	TGTGCCAGTAGTATGTCGGCCGGGACAGGGCAATCAAACTATGGCTACACCTTC
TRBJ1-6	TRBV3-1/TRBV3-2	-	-	CASSHEPGRANSPLHF	TGTGCCAGCAGCCATGAGCCGGGACGAGCGAATTCACCCCTCCACTTT
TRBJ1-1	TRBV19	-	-	CASSVVSPGPMNTEAFF	TGTGCCAGTAGTGTCGTCAGTCCGGGACCGATGAACACTGAAGCTTTCTTT
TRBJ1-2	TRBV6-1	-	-	CASREQGATNGYTF	TGTGCCAGCAGAGAACAGGGAGCCACTAATGGCTACACCTTC
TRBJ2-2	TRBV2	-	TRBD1	CASTRTGGSGELFF	TGTGCCAGCACCCGGACAGGGGGTAGCGGGGAGCTGTTTTTT
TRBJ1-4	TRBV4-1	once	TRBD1	CASSQDVGGQSNEKLFF	TGCGCCAGCAGCCAAGATGTCGGGGGACAGAGTAATGAAAAACTGTTTTTT
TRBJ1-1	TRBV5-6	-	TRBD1	CASSVGQRRTEAFF	TGTGCCAGTTCCGTGGGACAGAGGAGGACTGAAGCTTTCTTT
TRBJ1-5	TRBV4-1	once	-	CASSQLPPDIYQPQHF	TGCGCCAGCAGCCAATTACCTCCGGACATTTACCAGCCCCAGCATTTT
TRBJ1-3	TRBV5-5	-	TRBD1	CASSVGQGYSDGIFGNTIYF	TGTGCCAGCAGCGTGGGACAGGGATATTCCGACGGGATATTCGGAAACACCATATATTTT
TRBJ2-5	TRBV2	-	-	CASSAENGKETQYF	TGTGCCAGCAGTGCAGAGAATGGCAAAGAGACCCAGTACTTC
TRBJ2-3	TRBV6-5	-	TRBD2	CASSSRGGGTDTQYF	TGTGCCAGCAGTTCGCGGGGGGGAGGGACAGATACGCAGTATTTT
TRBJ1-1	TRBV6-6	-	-	CARVVDTEAFF	TGTGCCCGGGTCGTGGACACTGAAGCTTTCTTT
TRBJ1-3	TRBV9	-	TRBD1	CASSVGGTGMAGNTIYF	TGTGCCAGCAGCGTAGGGGGGACAGGGATGGCTGGAAACACCATATATTTT
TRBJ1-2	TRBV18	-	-	CASSSGQSNFYGYTF	TGTGCCAGCTCATCTGGACAGTCGAACTTCTATGGCTACACCTTC
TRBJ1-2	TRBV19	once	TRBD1	CASSRPQGQWYGYTF	TGTGCCAGTAGTCGGCCACAGGGGCAGTGGTACGGCTACACCTTC
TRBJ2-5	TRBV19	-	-	CASSIFGGGGQETQYF	TGTGCCAGTAGTATTTTTGGGGGAGGCGGCCAGGAGACCCAGTACTTC
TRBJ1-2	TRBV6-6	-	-	CASSYITTNYGYTF	TGTGCCAGCAGTTACATTACAACTAACTATGGCTACACCTTC
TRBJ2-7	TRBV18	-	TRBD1	CASSDFGTGGEEQYF	TGTGCCAGCTCCGACTTTGGGACAGGGGGCGAGGAGCAGTACTTC
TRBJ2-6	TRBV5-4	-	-	CASRRGRGSSSGANVLTF	TGTGCCAGCAGACGGGGGCGTGGGTCTAGCTCTGGGGCCAACGTCCTGACTTTC
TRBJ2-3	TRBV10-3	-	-	CAISSVAVTSTDTQYF	TGTGCCATCAGTTCAGTAGCGGTGACTAGCACAGATACGCAGTATTTT
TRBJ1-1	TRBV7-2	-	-	CASSFRDSAVAFF	TGTGCCAGCAGCTTCCGGGACTCTGCGGTAGCTTTCTTT
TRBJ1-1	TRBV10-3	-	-	CAISGQAILEGPEAFF	TGTGCCATCAGTGGCCAGGCCATCTTAGAGGGGCCTGAAGCTTTCTTT
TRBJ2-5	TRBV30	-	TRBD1	CAWSRGQYQETQYF	TGTGCCTGGAGTAGGGGACAGTACCAAGAGACCCAGTACTTC
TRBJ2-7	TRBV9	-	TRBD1	CASSTDRGYEQYF	TGTGCCAGCAGCACGGACAGGGGCTACGAGCAGTACTTC
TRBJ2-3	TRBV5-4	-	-	CASRPPSTDTQYF	TGTGCCAGCAGACCTCCTAGCACAGATACGCAGTATTTT
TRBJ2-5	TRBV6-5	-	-	CASSYLDQETQYF	TGTGCCAGCAGTTACTTAGACCAAGAGACCCAGTACTTC
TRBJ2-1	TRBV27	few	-	CASSLGAFKGNEQFF	TGTGCCAGCAGCCTCGGGGCCTTCAAGGGGAATGAGCAGTTCTTC
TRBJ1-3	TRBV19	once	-	CASSIDGGNTIYF	TGTGCCAGTAGTATAGATGGTGGAAACACCATATATTTT
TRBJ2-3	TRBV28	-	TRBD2	CASGTRASGTGDTQYF	TGTGCCAGCGGGACTAGGGCTAGCGGTACCGGAGATACGCAGTATTTT
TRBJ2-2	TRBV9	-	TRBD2	CASSVGTSVNTGELFF	TGTGCCAGCAGCGTAGGTACTAGCGTAAACACCGGGGAGCTGTTTTTT
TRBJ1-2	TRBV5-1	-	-	CASSFGGRGSDGYTF	TGCGCCAGCAGCTTCGGGGGGCGGGGAAGCGATGGCTACACCTTC